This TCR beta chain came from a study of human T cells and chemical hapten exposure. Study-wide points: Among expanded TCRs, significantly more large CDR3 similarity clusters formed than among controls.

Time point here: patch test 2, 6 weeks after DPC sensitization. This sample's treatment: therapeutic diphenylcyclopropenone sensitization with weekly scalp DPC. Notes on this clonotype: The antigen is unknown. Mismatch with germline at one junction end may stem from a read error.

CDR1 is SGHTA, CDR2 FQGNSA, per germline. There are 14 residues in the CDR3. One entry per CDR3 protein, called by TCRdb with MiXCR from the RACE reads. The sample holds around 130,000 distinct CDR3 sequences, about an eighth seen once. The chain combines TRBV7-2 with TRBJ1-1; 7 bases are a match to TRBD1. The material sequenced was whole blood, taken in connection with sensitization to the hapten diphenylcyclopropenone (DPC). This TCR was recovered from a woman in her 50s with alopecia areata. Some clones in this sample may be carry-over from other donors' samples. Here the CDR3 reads CASSLRTGGTEVFF. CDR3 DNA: TGTGCCAGCAGTTTAAGGACAGGAGGGACTGAAGTTTTCTTT.